This entry is about one T cell receptor beta chain. Antigen: not known. This sample stems from a study of response to subunit inactivated influenza vaccine. Study observations and caveats: Authors suggested seasonal influenza vaccinations each recruit few new T cells.

V was clipped by 1 base and J by 5 bases, with 10 bases between them. The CDR3 is 13 residues long. Germline V lookup: CDR1 SGHTS, CDR2 YDEGEE. Each CDR3 protein is one row after TCRdb ran MiXCR on the RT-PCR reads. Of 290,000 or so distinct CDR3 sequences listed, about 20% are singletons. The receptor's source is a man aged 50 to 69 who received an inactivated influenza vaccine. The chain has TRBV5-8 and TRBJ2-7; D might be TRBD1 (6 bases). Material: PBMCs from blood, obtained less than 22 months after vaccination. The CDR3 spells CASSLRGGHEQYF. DNA of the CDR3: TGTGCCAGCAGCTTGAGAGGGGGTCACGAGCAGTACTTC.